These T cell receptor beta chains were read from a single sample in a study of cytomegalovirus exposure and HLA in healthy donors. Profiling relied on immunoSEQ multiplex PCR, and the TCRdb table lists in-frame clones only, not all of them. The repertoire holds 80,000 to 90,000 clones, with 60% to 80% as singletons. The sequenced sample was PBMCs. The receptors were sampled from a man in his forties in good health and CMV-seronegative. CDR3s include the opening cysteine and the closing phenylalanine or tryptophan. D genes are given only for firm matches. Clone sizes are given selectively: once, few, many, or a class where the clone is expanded.

cdr3_nt cdr3_aa cdr3_length v_call clone_size d_call j_call
TGTGCCTGGAGGAGGACAGGGTCTTCCTCCTACGAGCAGTACTTC CAWRRTGSSSYEQYF 15 TRBV30 once TRBD1 TRBJ2-7
TGTGCCAGCAGCTTCCAGACAGGAACGTACAATGAGCAGTTCTTC CASSFQTGTYNEQFF 15 TRBV7-3 NA NA TRBJ2-1
TGTGCCATCAGTGAGTCAACAGGGACTAGTTTGCTGTACTTC CAISESTGTSLLYF 14 TRBV10-3 NA TRBD2 TRBJ2-7
TGTGCCAGCAGGAGAGGACAGGGAAACTATGGCTACACCTTC CASRRGQGNYGYTF 14 TRBV6-5 NA TRBD1 TRBJ1-2
TGTGCCAGCAGCTTTTACCGACCGACAGGGCCCCAGCCCCAGCATTTT CASSFYRPTGPQPQHF 16 TRBV5-6 NA TRBD1 TRBJ1-5
TGTGCCAGCAGTGACTCGCCTAGCGGGAGCACAGATACGCAGTATTTT CASSDSPSGSTDTQYF 16 TRBV6-4 many TRBD2 TRBJ2-3
TGTGCCAGCAGCTCCGCGGGGGCCCTCATCAATGAGCAGTTCTTC CASSSAGALINEQFF 15 TRBV5-4 NA NA TRBJ2-1
TGTGCCAGCAGCCCCCCGGGACTGAGAGACTACGAGCAGTACTTC CASSPPGLRDYEQYF 15 TRBV28 NA NA TRBJ2-7
TGTGCCAGCACCCGAGGCGGTACTAGCACAGATACGCAGTATTTT CASTRGGTSTDTQYF 15 TRBV5-4 NA NA TRBJ2-3
TGTGCCAGCAGCAGGGGCACCGGGGAGCTGTTTTTT CASSRGTGELFF 12 TRBV6-4 NA NA TRBJ2-2